The clone carrying this T cell receptor beta chain was counted a single time. The antigen is not known. The V gene lost 3 bases and the J gene lost 6 bases, with 14 bases spanning the gap. This CDR3 is built from 14 residues. Germline V gives CDR1 SGHTA, CDR2 FQGNSA. This table comes from immunoSEQ multiplex PCR, and its TCRdb copy is limited to in-frame clones, with some not included. The sample lists about 100,000 clones; about 86% were seen once. This entry belongs to a study of T cell responses to AZD1222 COVID-19 vaccine. Overall study results and limits: In the spike-specific TCR repertoire, nearly half reportedly target unmutated variant regions. Along spike, vaccine-associated CD4 TCRs were found throughout, with dominance at 160-218 and 743-854. The sample set comprised mostly white British donors with more females, and clonal diversity was possibly underestimated. Baseline antibody screening turned up just six seropositive AZD1222 recipients.

This TCR was recovered from an adult in good health. The source was peripheral blood, collected on day 0 of AZD1222 vaccination. The chain is built from TRBV7-2 and TRBJ1-1; no clear D. CDR3: CASSFFSDGPEAFF. In nucleotides, the CDR3 is TGTGCCAGCAGCTTTTTCTCGGACGGTCCTGAAGCTTTCTTT.